Listed here are 29 T cell receptor beta chains from one sample, sequenced in a study of regulatory T cells in long-lasting Graves disease (dated by TCRdb to the early 2020s). Libraries were prepared through multiplex PCR. The sample was run on an Illumina HiSeq 4000. CDR3 regions were amplified by Arm-PCR with iRepertoire HTBI primers to construct TCR beta libraries. TCRdb applied fastp at Q25 and MiXCR to the public reads, then kept only in-frame beta chains. A single entry per CDR3 protein holds the most common genes and DNA from its merged rows. Here the sample has approximately 500,000 distinct CDR3 sequences; roughly 21% occur a single time. 7% to 9% of the sample lies in the top ten. This sample's time point label indicates: persistent/refractory GD, antithyroid drugs over 5 years with positive TRAb. For both TCR sequencing and RNA sequencing, RNA was extracted from PBMCs in TRIzol. This sample comprised peripheral blood mononuclear cells (PBMCs), obtained when the disease was refractory, from a patient treated with antithyroid drugs. The receptors originated from a female donor with Graves disease.

In its sample, this clonotype was seen many times. This rearrangement joins TRBV6-5 to TRBJ2-2, with unresolved D. CDR3 length: 15 residues. V gave up 2 bases and J gave up 1 base, with 8 bases separating them. The germline V gene encodes CDR1 MNHEY and CDR2 SVGAGI. The CDR3 DNA follows: TGTGCCAGCAGTTACACGGACCAGAACACCGGGGAGCTGTTTTTT. Its translation is CASSYTDQNTGELFF.

The chain uses TRBV5-8 and TRBJ1-5; 9 bases are shared with TRBD1. The germline CDR1 and CDR2 sequences are SGHTS and YDEGEE. V trimming: 2 bases; J trimming: 8 bases; junction bases outside the gene matches: 11. The CDR3 is 16 amino acids. Here the CDR3 reads CASSLTGGAGSEPQHF. CDR3 bases: TGTGCCAGCAGCTTAACAGGGGGCGCCGGATCGGAGCCCCAGCATTTT. Full variable domain (missing parts from reference TRBV5-8 and TRBJ1-5): EAGVTQSPTHLIKTRGQQATLRCSPISGHTSVYWYQQALGLGLQFLLWYDEGEERNRGNFPPRFSGRQFPNYSSELNVNALELEDSALYLCASSLTGGAGSEPQHFGDGTRLSIL.

This clonotype was seen a few times. The chain combines TRBV12-3 or TRBV12-4 with TRBJ2-1; 9 nucleotides agree with TRBD2. J lost 7 bases, V lost 1 base, and 2 bases had no gene match. There are 14 residues in the CDR3. The CDR3: CASSLVSGGNEQFF. DNA of the CDR3: TGTGCCAGCAGTTTAGTTAGCGGGGGTAATGAGCAGTTCTTC.

The chain couples TRBV14 to TRBJ1-2; tentative D call: TRBD1 (6 bases). The CDR3 runs 15 residues. Germline lookup yields CDR1 SGHDN and CDR2 FVKESK. V shed 0 bases and J shed 0 bases, with 8 bases lying between them. The DNA of the CDR3 is TGTGCCAGCAGCCAAGATAGGGGGGCTAACTATGGCTACACCTTC. Translated: CASSQDRGANYGYTF.

This clonotype was detected many times. The chain couples TRBV28 to TRBJ1-5; D not certain. CDR3 length: 12 amino acids. Germline V gives CDR1 MDHEN, CDR2 SYDVKM. Trimming shortened V by 10 bases and J by 4 bases, and 11 bases separated the two germline ends. The DNA for the CDR3 is TGTGCCACCACGGGGTATAATCAGCCCCAGCATTTT. Encoded protein: CATTGYNQPQHF.

In its sample, this clonotype was seen many times. The chain joins TRBV20-1 to TRBJ2-5, with D possibly TRBD1 on 5 matching bases. In germline, CDR1 is DFQATT, CDR2 SNEGSKA (reference sequence). V was shortened by 0 bases and J by 7 bases, with 12 bases between the two germline ends. The CDR3 covers 13 residues. In nucleotides, the CDR3 is TGCAGTGCTAGAGATGGGCAGGGTCGGACCCAGTACTTC. It yields the protein CSARDGQGRTQYF.

A word on this clonotype: A read error may explain this, as a much larger clone is one base away. This sequence joins TRBV4-1 and TRBJ1-1; D unclear. The CDR3 runs 15 residues. Germline loops: CDR1 MGHRA, CDR2 YSYEKL. The CDR3 DNA is TGCGCCAGCAGCCAAGTAGGACCTGTGAACGCTGAAGCTTTCTTT. It codes for CASSQVGPVNAEAFF.

Many counts were recorded for this clonotype. The DNA of the CDR3 is TGTGCCAGCAGTAGAGAGGCCGGTAGCAATCAGCCCCAGCATTTT. Residues: CASSREAGSNQPQHF. This chain uses TRBV12-3 or TRBV12-4 with TRBJ1-5, with D unclear. Trimming removed 5 bases from V and 0 bases from J, with 11 bases in between. The CDR3 sequence is 15 residues long.

This sequence joins TRBV5-1 and TRBJ1-4; weak D call: TRBD1 (6 bases). CDR3 length: 15 amino acids. With 3 bases removed from V and 7 bases from J, the gap between germline ends came to 16 bases. Germline-derived CDR1 and CDR2 are SGHRS and YFSETQ. CDR3 sequence: CASSSHPGAGEKLFF. The CDR3 DNA follows: TGCGCCAGCAGCTCGCACCCGGGGGCGGGTGAAAAACTGTTTTTT.

This clonotype was detected many times. The chain has TRBV12-3 or TRBV12-4 and TRBJ2-7; 10 nucleotides agree with TRBD1. J lost 7 bases, V lost 6 bases, and 6 bases had no gene match. CDR3 length: 13 residues. The CDR3 DNA reads as TGTGCCAGCAGGCGTGACAGGGGGCAGGAGCAGTACTTC. Translating gives CASRRDRGQEQYF.

Many counts were recorded for this clonotype. The J gene is TRBJ1-1, the V gene TRBV27; 9 positions agree with TRBD1. CDR1 MNHEY and CDR2 SMNVEV come from the germline V gene (reference sequence). This CDR3 spans 15 amino acids. Trimming removed 3 bases from V and 6 bases from J; junction bases left unmatched: 8. The DNA for the CDR3 is TGTGCCAGCAGTTTTTTTGGGACAGGGTGGGCTGAAGCTTTCTTT. This encodes CASSFFGTGWAEAFF.

Ten or more counts support this clonotype. One junction end disagrees with the germline gene, perhaps due to a read error. The chain couples TRBV2 to TRBJ2-7; 7 nucleotides match TRBD1. CDR1 SNHLY and CDR2 FYNNEI come from the germline V gene. The CDR3 runs 13 residues. The CDR3 protein is CASSEALRGQRQF. CDR3 coding DNA: TGTGCCAGCAGTGAAGCGCTTCGGGGACAGAGGCAGTTC. Full variable domain (remainder filled in from reference TRBV2 and TRBJ2-7): EPEVTQTPSHQVTQMGQEVILRCVPISNHLYFYWYRQILGQKVEFLVSFYNNEISEKSEIFDDQFSVERPDGSNFTLKIRSTKLEDSAMYFCASSEALRGQRQFGPGTRLTVT.

This clonotype was observed a few times. The chain uses TRBV7-8 and TRBJ1-5; a possible D gene is TRBD1 (5 bases). Per the germline V gene, CDR1 is SGHVS and CDR2 is FQNEAQ. CDR3 length equals 16 residues. The ends were cut back, 1 base at V and 0 bases at J, with 10 bases in the middle. CDR3 coding DNA: TGTGCCAGCAGCTTAGGCCCAGGGTATAGCAATCAGCCCCAGCATTTT. It is translated as CASSLGPGYSNQPQHF.

This clonotype was counted many times. V is TRBV28 and J is TRBJ1-5, with 8 bases matching TRBD1. Germline loops: CDR1 MDHEN, CDR2 SYDVKM. The CDR3 contains 14 residues. J was trimmed by 4 bases and V by 7 bases; bases with no gene match: 6. The CDR3 loop reads CASKIQGANQPQHF. CDR3 bases: TGTGCCAGCAAAATCCAGGGGGCAAATCAGCCCCAGCATTTT. The full variable domain, rest sourced from reference TRBV28 and TRBJ1-5, is DVKVTQSSRYLVKRTGEKVFLECVQDMDHENMFWYRQDPGLGLRLIYFSYDVKMKEKGDIPEGYSVSREKKERFSLILESASTNQTSMYLCASKIQGANQPQHFGDGTRLSIL.

Concerning this clonotype itself: A much larger clone differs by one base, so this may be a read error. This sequence joins TRBV28 and TRBJ1-2; D might be TRBD1 (5 bases). Per the germline V gene, CDR1 is MDHEN and CDR2 is SYDVKM. The CDR3 spans 12 residues. V was pared by 7 bases and J by 6 bases, with 12 bases between. This CDR3 is CASTGALNGYTF. DNA of the CDR3: TGTGCCAGCACCGGGGCGTTGAATGGCTACACCTTC.

This clonotype was detected only a few times. V gene TRBV19 combines with J gene TRBJ1-1; D gene uncertain. CDR1 and CDR2 (germline): LNHDA, SQIVND (reference sequence). V was pared by 7 bases and J by 1 base, with 13 bases between. The CDR3 is 14 amino acids. The CDR3 region is CASKVVPANTEAFF. The CDR3 coding sequence is TGTGCCAGTAAGGTGGTTCCGGCGAACACTGAAGCTTTCTTT.

This clonotype has ten or more counts. The genes are TRBV12-3 or TRBV12-4 and TRBJ2-7, with a possible D match to TRBD1 (5 bases). Deletions cut 6 bases from V and 1 base from J, with 16 bases between. This CDR3 region has 15 residues. In DNA, the CDR3 is TGTGCCAGCAGGAGCGACAGCCAGCTGTCCTACGAGCAGTACTTC. Its translation is CASRSDSQLSYEQYF.

This clonotype was counted many times. One junction end does not reproduce the germline sequence, and a read error may be involved. V usage is TRBV7-9 and J usage is TRBJ1-2; D not certain. The CDR3 covers 15 residues. Germline CDR1 SEHNR, CDR2 FQNEAQ (reference sequence). CDR3: CASSLADGHGYGYTF. CDR3 sequence (DNA): TGTGCCAGCAGCCTAGCAGATGGGCACGGCTATGGCTACACCTTC. The entire variable domain, with the rest obtained from reference TRBV7-9 and TRBJ1-2, is as follows: DTGVSQNPRHKITKRGQNVTFRCDPISEHNRLYWYRQTLGQGPEFLTYFQNEAQLEKSRLLSDRFSAERPKGSFSTLEIQRTEQGDSAMYLCASSLADGHGYGYTFGSGTRLTVV.

This clonotype has a count of ten or more. The chain combines TRBV28 with TRBJ2-7; 15 nucleotides match TRBD2. The CDR3 runs to 13 residues. From germline, CDR1 is MDHEN and CDR2 SYDVKM. Unmatched junction bases numbered 0, after V lost 5 bases and J lost 7 bases. DNA of the CDR3: TGTGCCAGCAGTGGACTAGCGGGAGGGGAGCAGTACTTC. Residues: CASSGLAGGEQYF.

As DNA, the CDR3 is TGCGCCAGCAGCTTGGAAACTCTGAGCGGGACCCAGTACTTC. This sequence encodes CASSLETLSGTQYF. V gene TRBV5-1 combines with J gene TRBJ2-5, with D possibly being TRBD2 (5 bases). V was clipped by 0 bases and J by 7 bases, with 13 bases between them. The germline CDR1 and CDR2 sequences are SGHRS and YFSETQ. This CDR3 is built from 14 residues. The full variable domain, rest sourced from reference TRBV5-1 and TRBJ2-5, is KAGVTQTPRYLIKTRGQQVTLSCSPISGHRSVSWYQQTPGQGLQFLFEYFSETQRNKGNFPGRFSGRQFSNSRSEMNVSTLELGDSALYLCASSLETLSGTQYFGPGTRLLVL.

This clonotype has ten or more counts. The V and J genes are TRBV7-9 and TRBJ2-7; D possibly uses TRBD1 or TRBD2 (6 bases each). The CDR3 is 13 residues long. V lost 7 bases, J lost 7 bases, and 17 bases lay in between. The V gene's germline CDR1 is SEHNR and CDR2 FQNEAQ (reference sequence). The CDR3 nucleotides are TGTGCCAGCACCCATGGGGGGCTACGAGAGCAGTACTTC. Translating it yields CASTHGGLREQYF.

Points on this clonotype: A much larger clone sits a single nucleotide away, making a read error possible. CDR3 in DNA: TGTGCCAGCAGCCCCCTTCACACTGAAGCTTTCTTT. As protein: CASSPLHTEAFF. The V call is TRBV7-2, the J call TRBJ1-1; no firm D call. The CDR3 runs to 12 residues. Trimming took off 5 bases at V and 3 bases at J, with 7 bases between the two ends. CDR1 and CDR2 (germline): SGHTA, FQGNSA. Looking up the rest from reference TRBV7-2 and TRBJ1-1 gives the full variable domain: GAGVSQSPSNKVTEKGKDVELRCDPISGHTALYWYRQSLGQGLEFLIYFQGNSAPDKSGLPSDRFSAERTGGSVSTLTIQRTQQEDSAVYLCASSPLHTEAFFGQGTRLTVV.

This clonotype was found many times. The chain has TRBV28 and TRBJ1-1; D not resolved. Trimming removed 5 bases from V and 6 bases from J, with 16 bases in between. In germline, CDR1 is MDHEN, CDR2 SYDVKM. The CDR3 runs to 14 residues. DNA for the CDR3: TGTGCCAGCAGTCCCGTTCGGGGAGGAGCTGAAGCTTTCTTT. The encoded protein is CASSPVRGGAEAFF.

The J gene is TRBJ1-4, the V gene TRBV10-3; 8 bases map to TRBD1. Per germline, CDR1 ENHRY and CDR2 SYGVKD. The length of the CDR3 is 15 residues. V lost 2 bases to trimming and J lost 3 bases; unmatched junction nucleotides: 2. CDR3 DNA sequence: TGTGCCATCAGTGAGCAGGGACAGGCTAATGAAAAACTGTTTTTT. This translates into CAISEQGQANEKLFF.

The chain employs TRBV12-3 or TRBV12-4 and TRBJ2-4, with D possibly matching TRBD2 (6 bases). V was shortened by 4 bases and J by 8 bases, with 18 bases between the two germline ends. The length of the CDR3 is 15 residues. CDR3: CASSWTTDQRDIQYF. The CDR3 region has the DNA TGTGCCAGCAGTTGGACTACCGATCAACGGGACATTCAGTACTTC.

This clonotype came up once. A read error may account for a junction end that differs from germline. The chain uses TRBV7-2 and TRBJ2-5; the D gene could be TRBD1 or TRBD2 (6 bases each). Per the germline V gene, CDR1 is SGHTA and CDR2 is FQGNSA. This CDR3 has 14 residues. As DNA, the CDR3 is TGTGCCCGCAGCTTAGGCAGGGGAGGAGAGACCCAGTACTTC. Translated: CARSLGRGGETQYF. The whole variable domain, remainder taken from reference TRBV7-2 and TRBJ2-5, is GAGVSQSPSNKVTEKGKDVELRCDPISGHTALYWYRQSLGQGLEFLIYFQGNSAPDKSGLPSDRFSAERTGGSVSTLTIQRTQQEDSAVYLCARSLGRGGETQYFGPGTRLLVL.

This chain joins TRBV7-2 and TRBJ1-1, with TRBD1 as a possible D gene (6 bases). Trimming took off 0 bases at V and 1 base at J, with 15 bases between the two ends. The CDR3 sequence is 17 residues long. CDR1 is SGHTA and CDR2 is FQGNSA in the germline V gene. The CDR3 coding sequence is TGTGCCAGCAGCTTAGCAAGGGGGGGAGGGGGGAACACTGAAGCTTTCTTT. As protein: CASSLARGGGGNTEAFF.

Turning to this clonotype: This could be a read error, since a much larger clone is one nucleotide away. This chain links TRBV6-2 or TRBV6-3 with TRBJ1-2; 8 positions agree with TRBD1. The CDR3 loop spans 15 amino acids. Per germline, CDR1 MNHEY and CDR2 SVGEGT. J was trimmed by 4 bases and V by 8 bases; bases with no gene match: 12. Written as DNA, the CDR3 is TGTGCCAGCGGTGAAGGACAGGGTTTACCCTATGGCTACACCTTC. The encoded protein is CASGEGQGLPYGYTF.

This clonotype was observed many times. This chain uses TRBV2 with TRBJ2-7; perhaps TRBD2 as D (6 bases). Looked up from germline, CDR1 is SNHLY and CDR2 is FYNNEI. CDR3 length equals 15 residues. The germline V and J ends were trimmed by 7 bases and 2 bases, with 18 bases remaining between them. For the CDR3, the DNA is TGTGCCAGCATTGAGGGGAGGACTGTTACCTACGAGCAGTACTTC. This sequence encodes CASIEGRTVTYEQYF.